This T cell receptor beta chain was sequenced in a study of T-cell memory formation after mild COVID-19. Study in general: For the most part, TCR clusters were specific to one donor. Findings of the study overall: A second wave expanding day 15 to 37 was CD4+-biased; contracting clones were balanced. The pre-infection memory compartment contained some responding clones, suggesting cross-reactive memory joined.

After 5'RACE with constant-segment primers, TCR alpha and TCR beta cDNA libraries carrying sample barcodes and UMIs were obtained. A single record per CDR3 protein comes from TCRdb applying MiXCR to the 5' RACE reads. The data hold about 610,000 distinct CDR3 sequences, with 15% to 20% observed a single time. Remarks on this clonotype: The antigen is not known.

The CDR3 sequence is 17 residues long. Germline values: CDR1 DFQATT, CDR2 SNEGSKA (reference sequence). Trimming removed 3 bases from V and 0 bases from J; junction bases left unmatched: 12. Sequenced sample: PBMCs or a T cell subset sorted from them (not recorded which). The source is an adult woman who had mild COVID-19 (a few samples of this study predate the infection). Cell type and time point are not known. V gene TRBV20-1 combines with J gene TRBJ2-3; 7 nucleotides match TRBD2. CDR3 amino acids: CSASTSTSARSTDTQYF. The CDR3 DNA follows: TGCAGTGCTAGCACCTCCACTAGCGCTCGAAGCACAGATACGCAGTATTTT.